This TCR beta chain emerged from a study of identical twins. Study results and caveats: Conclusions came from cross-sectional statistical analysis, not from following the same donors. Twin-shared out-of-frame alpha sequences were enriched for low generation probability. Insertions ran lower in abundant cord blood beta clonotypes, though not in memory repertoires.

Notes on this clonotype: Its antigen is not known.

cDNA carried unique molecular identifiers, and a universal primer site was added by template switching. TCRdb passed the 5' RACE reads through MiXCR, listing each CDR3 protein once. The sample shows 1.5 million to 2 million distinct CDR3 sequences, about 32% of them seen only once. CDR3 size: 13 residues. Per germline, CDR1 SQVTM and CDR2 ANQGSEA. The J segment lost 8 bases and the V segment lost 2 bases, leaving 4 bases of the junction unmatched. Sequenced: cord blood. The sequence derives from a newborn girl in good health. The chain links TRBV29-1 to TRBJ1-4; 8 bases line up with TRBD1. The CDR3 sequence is CSVESGGKEKLFF. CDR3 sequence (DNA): TGCAGCGTTGAATCAGGGGGCAAGGAAAAACTGTTTTTT.